Below are 7 T cell receptor beta chains sequenced from a single sample in a study of blood T cell repertoires in COVID-19. Profiled with immunoSEQ multiplex PCR; TCRdb holds only in-frame clones, not every one. Of about 350,000 clones in the sample, 87% were seen once. Sequenced input: peripheral blood. These receptors came from a man aged 30 to 45 with COVID-19, enrolled during active disease.

V usage is TRBV24-1 and J usage is TRBJ2-1; 9 nucleotides line up with TRBD2. The CDR3 totals 15 residues. V lost 4 bases, J lost 4 bases, and 4 bases stayed unmatched. Germline V CDR1 and CDR2: KGHDR, SFDVKD. The CDR3 nucleotides are TGTGCCACCAGTGACCCGGGACTAGCTTACAATGAGCAGTTCTTC. Translated: CATSDPGLAYNEQFF.

V usage is TRBV5-8 and J usage is TRBJ1-5; D unresolved. Per germline, CDR1 SGHTS and CDR2 YDEGEE. CDR3 length: 14 amino acids. V was cut by 2 bases and J by 7 bases, with 13 bases left in between. The CDR3 sequence: CASSFLRGLQPQHF. As DNA, the CDR3 is TGTGCCAGCAGCTTCTTACGAGGTTTGCAGCCCCAGCATTTT.

CDR3: CASSRFSGSAYEQYF. DNA for the CDR3: TGTGCCAGCAGTCGATTTAGCGGGAGTGCCTACGAGCAGTACTTC. The rearrangement joins TRBV27 to TRBJ2-7; 9 nucleotides agree with TRBD2. Germline trimming cut 5 bases from V and 2 bases from J; bases unmatched to any gene: 7. The CDR3 is made up of 15 amino acids. Germline V gives CDR1 MNHEY, CDR2 SMNVEV (reference sequence).

A word on this clone: Relative to the germline gene, one junction end is altered; a read error may explain this. The chain recombines TRBV5-6 with TRBJ1-4; D ambiguous. The CDR3 runs 13 residues. Germline loops: CDR1 SGHDT, CDR2 YYEEEE. CDR3 sequence reads: CASSSPRALHGLF. The CDR3, as DNA: TGTGCCAGCAGCTCACCACGCGCCCTTCACGGTCTTTTT.

The count of this clone is one. The chain recombines TRBV5-4 with TRBJ2-7; possible D gene TRBD1, 6 bases. V was shortened by 1 base and J by 1 base, with 12 bases between the two germline ends. The CDR3 is 15 residues long. Germline V gives CDR1 SGHNT, CDR2 YYREEE (reference sequence). The CDR3 protein is CASSLLGAGSYEQYF. The CDR3 nucleotides read TGTGCCAGCAGCTTGTTGGGGGCAGGGTCCTACGAGCAGTACTTC.

The gene calls are TRBV20-1 and TRBJ1-6; no clear D. The CDR3 is 18 amino acids. Trimming cost V 3 bases and J 1 base, with 19 bases left between them. Germline CDR1 reads DFQATT; CDR2 reads SNEGSKA (reference sequence). This CDR3 is CSASPASAGRSYNSPLHF. The CDR3 bases are TGCAGTGCTAGTCCTGCTTCGGCCGGGAGGTCCTATAATTCACCCCTCCACTTT.

V gene TRBV28 combines with J gene TRBJ2-7; TRBD2 matches at 8 bases. CDR3 length: 16 residues. V lost 5 bases to trimming and J lost 2 bases; unmatched junction nucleotides: 11. From germline, CDR1 is MDHEN and CDR2 SYDVKM. This chain's CDR3 is CASSPIQRELTYEQYF. The CDR3, as DNA: TGTGCCAGCAGTCCCATACAGCGGGAGTTAACCTACGAGCAGTACTTC.